These 13 T cell receptor beta chains share one sample of origin, sequenced in a study of cytomegalovirus exposure and HLA in healthy donors. It was with 60 Vbeta and 13 Jbeta primers that the PCR ran. Method: immunoSEQ multiplex PCR; TCRdb's copy keeps in-frame clones and lacks some. The sample has 90,000 to 95,000 clones, 75% to 85% seen once. Material: PBMCs. These receptors originate from a man in his late teens or twenties in good health and CMV-seronegative.

This sequence joins TRBV5-5 and TRBJ1-2; 8 nucleotides agree with TRBD1. The V gene's germline CDR1 is SGHKS and CDR2 YYEKEE (reference sequence). Unmatched junction bases numbered 5, after V lost 0 bases and J lost 4 bases. CDR3 size: 15 residues. The CDR3 sequence is CASSLEAGGAYGYTF. CDR3 coding DNA: TGTGCCAGCAGCTTGGAGGCAGGGGGCGCCTATGGCTACACCTTC. Filled out from reference TRBV5-5 and TRBJ1-2, the complete variable domain reads DAGVTQSPTHLIKTRGQQVTLRCSPISGHKSVSWYQQVLGQGPQFIFQYYEKEERGRGNFPDRFSARQFPNYSSELNVNALLLGDSALYLCASSLEAGGAYGYTFGSGTRLTVV.

The rearrangement links TRBV5-1 to TRBJ1-2; D not resolved. The germline CDR1 and CDR2 sequences are SGHRS and YFSETQ. The length of the CDR3 is 16 residues. Deletions cut 4 bases from V and 0 bases from J, with 16 bases between. The chain's CDR3 is CASSPSMPGTNYGYTF. CDR3 in DNA: TGCGCCAGCAGCCCAAGCATGCCGGGTACTAACTATGGCTACACCTTC.

J is TRBJ2-7 and V is TRBV27, with a tentative D call TRBD1 (5 bases). The CDR3 contains 14 residues. The germline V gene encodes CDR1 MNHEY and CDR2 SMNVEV (reference sequence). The V end lost 5 bases, the J end lost 2 bases, and 13 bases lay between the germline ends. The CDR3 reads CASSPADTAYEQYF. CDR3 nucleotides: TGTGCCAGCAGTCCGGCGGACACCGCCTACGAGCAGTACTTC.

The chain is built from TRBV5-1 and TRBJ1-1; 7 bases are a match to TRBD1. This CDR3 comprises 15 residues. The V and J ends lost 4 bases and 0 bases, in that order; junction bases with no gene match: 6. Germline CDR1 SGHRS, CDR2 YFSETQ. The CDR3 nucleotides are TGCGCCAGCAGCCGGACCGGGACAGTGAACACTGAAGCTTTCTTT. The encoded protein is CASSRTGTVNTEAFF.

For this clone: Relative to the germline gene, one junction end is altered; a read error may explain this. V usage is TRBV7-9 and J usage is TRBJ1-4; tentative D call: TRBD1 (6 bases). CDR3 size: 15 residues. Germline CDR1 is SEHNR and CDR2 is FQNEAQ (reference sequence). The CDR3, as DNA: TGTTCCAGCAGCTCCAGACAGGTACCTAATGAAAAACTGTTTTTT. This encodes CSSSSRQVPNEKLFF.

The chain employs TRBV19 and TRBJ2-1, with TRBD1 matching 7 bases. J lost 4 bases, V lost 7 bases, and 13 bases had no gene match. This CDR3 contains 16 residues. Germline V gene lookup returns CDR1 LNHDA and CDR2 SQIVND (reference sequence). The CDR3 nucleotides are TGTGCCAGTACTACCACCCGGACAGGAAAGTACAATGAGCAGTTCTTC. Translating it yields CASTTTRTGKYNEQFF.

This CDR3 reads CASSLVGSSYEQYF. The CDR3 DNA sequence: TGTGCCAGCAGCTTAGTGGGCAGCTCCTACGAGCAGTACTTC. V usage is TRBV11-2 and J usage is TRBJ2-7; D ambiguous. The CDR3 totals 14 residues. Germline V lookup: CDR1 SGHAT, CDR2 FQNNGV. V was trimmed by 1 base and J by 0 bases, leaving 7 bases between them.

This chain connects TRBV7-9 to TRBJ1-1; no clear D. The CDR3 is made up of 12 amino acids. Germline V lookup: CDR1 SEHNR, CDR2 FQNEAQ (reference sequence). V lost 1 base to trimming and J lost 10 bases, with 10 bases between them. The CDR3 loop is CASSLVQTGAFF. The CDR3 bases are TGTGCCAGCAGCTTAGTACAGACCGGAGCTTTCTTT.

V and J are TRBV4-2 and TRBJ1-1, with TRBD1 as a possible D gene (6 bases). V was cut by 0 bases and J by 5 bases, with 13 bases left in between. The CDR3 runs 15 residues. The germline CDR1 and CDR2 sequences are LGHNA and YNFKEQ. The chain's CDR3 is CASSQDAGGVTEAFF. The CDR3 DNA is TGTGCCAGCAGCCAAGACGCGGGGGGCGTAACTGAAGCTTTCTTT.

Points on this clone: At the DNA level, this CDR3 is encoded by other sequences in the same sample as well. The chain combines TRBV2 with TRBJ1-1; D remains unclear. Germline CDR1 SNHLY, CDR2 FYNNEI. CDR3 length equals 14 residues. V dropped 3 bases and J dropped 4 bases, with 12 bases sitting between them. CDR3 in DNA: TGTGCCAGCAGTGAGAACGGGTTTGGCACTGAAGCTTTCTTT. This sequence encodes CASSENGFGTEAFF.

This chain connects TRBV11-2 to TRBJ2-4, with D perhaps matching TRBD1 (6 bases). The CDR3 is 15 amino acids. The V gene lost 5 bases and the J gene lost 3 bases, with 14 bases spanning the gap. Per germline, CDR1 SGHAT and CDR2 FQNNGV. In DNA form, the CDR3 reads TGTGCCAGCAGCGACGACGGCAGGGGCAAAAACATTCAGTACTTC. Its translation: CASSDDGRGKNIQYF.

This chain links TRBV6-4 with TRBJ2-3; 9 bases align to TRBD2. Trimming took 0 bases from V and 6 from J; bases not matched to a gene: 10. Looked up from germline, CDR1 is MRHNA and CDR2 is SNTAGT. The CDR3 is made up of 17 amino acids. The DNA for the CDR3 is TGTGCCAGCAGTGACTCACCTGGCGGGGGGGCTAGGGATACGCAGTATTTT. Its protein is CASSDSPGGGARDTQYF.

This clone was counted only a few times. V and J are TRBV5-1 and TRBJ2-6; D gene unclear. Trimming pared 5 bases from V and 2 bases from J, leaving 14 bases between. The CDR3 consists of 16 residues. From germline, CDR1 is SGHRS and CDR2 YFSETQ. The CDR3 DNA reads as TGCGCCAGCAGACCGCCGCTGAGCGCTGGGGCCAACGTCCTGACTTTC. The encoded protein is CASRPPLSAGANVLTF. The full variable domain, with the rest looked up from reference TRBV5-1 and TRBJ2-6, is KAGVTQTPRYLIKTRGQQVTLSCSPISGHRSVSWYQQTPGQGLQFLFEYFSETQRNKGNFPGRFSGRQFSNSRSEMNVSTLELGDSALYLCASRPPLSAGANVLTFGAGSRLTVL.